Following are 10 T cell receptor beta chains from one sample sequenced in a study of cytomegalovirus exposure and HLA in healthy donors. Assay: immunoSEQ multiplex PCR; the TCRdb copy retains only in-frame clones and omits some. The data hold approximately 190,000 clones, with roughly 88% observed a single time. The sequenced sample was PBMCs. Receptors originate from a woman in her twenties or thirties in good health and CMV-seropositive.

This sequence joins TRBV28 and TRBJ1-1, with D hard to call. CDR1 is MDHEN and CDR2 is SYDVKM in the germline V gene. Trimming cost V 2 bases and J 5 bases, with 12 bases left between them. CDR3 length: 14 amino acids. The CDR3 DNA sequence: TGTGCCAGCAGTTTAACGGGTGGTAGAACTGAAGCTTTCTTT. It encodes CASSLTGGRTEAFF.

The rearrangement uses TRBV5-4 and TRBJ1-2; TRBD1 matches at 8 bases. Germline CDR1 and CDR2: SGHNT and YYREEE (reference sequence). The CDR3 runs 15 residues. V lost 4 bases and J lost 8; bases outside the gene matches: 13. The CDR3 coding sequence is TGTGCCAGCAGCCCGTTTCCAGGGGGCGAGGAGGGCTACACCTTC. Its translation is CASSPFPGGEEGYTF.

V is TRBV6-5 and J is TRBJ1-1, with D hard to call. Trimming shortened V by 10 bases and J by 1 base, and 16 bases separated the two germline ends. The CDR3 is made up of 14 amino acids. Germline V gene sequence: CDR1 MNHEY, CDR2 SVGAGI. CDR3 residues: CATLITPGNTEAFF. The CDR3 nucleotides are TGTGCCACCTTAATCACTCCTGGGAACACTGAAGCTTTCTTT.

The gene calls are TRBV14 and TRBJ2-7; D may be TRBD2 (6 bases). The germline V and J ends were trimmed by 1 base and 4 bases, with 26 bases remaining between them. The CDR3 loop spans 19 amino acids. CDR1 SGHDN and CDR2 FVKESK come from the germline V gene. This CDR3 reads CASSQGFRGRLSLGYEQYF. In nucleotides, the CDR3 is TGTGCCAGCAGCCAAGGCTTTCGGGGGAGGTTAAGTCTAGGGTACGAGCAGTACTTC.

This chain connects TRBV27 to TRBJ2-1; 8 nucleotides line up with TRBD2. This CDR3 spans 15 amino acids. V was pared by 2 bases and J by 4 bases, with 4 bases of the junction left unmatched. Germline V gene lookup returns CDR1 MNHEY and CDR2 SMNVEV (reference sequence). CDR3 amino acids: CASSLGLALYNEQFF. The CDR3 DNA follows: TGTGCCAGCAGTTTAGGACTAGCCCTATACAATGAGCAGTTCTTC.

The chain carries TRBV30 and TRBJ2-5; TRBD2 agrees at 8 bases. CDR3 length: 14 residues. Germline assignment: CDR1 GTSNPN and CDR2 SVGIG (reference sequence). V trimming: 5 bases; J trimming: 0 bases; junction bases outside the gene matches: 5. CDR3 sequence reads: CAWGRTSNQETQYF. The CDR3 bases are TGTGCCTGGGGACGGACTAGCAACCAAGAGACCCAGTACTTC.

The CDR3 DNA sequence: TGCGCCAGCAGCCAAGAGTCGAGCAATGAAGCTTTCTTT. Residues: CASSQESSNEAFF. The chain uses TRBV4-1 and TRBJ1-1; D ambiguous. The CDR3 spans 13 residues. From germline, CDR1 is MGHRA and CDR2 YSYEKL. Trimming shortened V by 0 bases and J by 7 bases, and 9 bases separated the two germline ends.

This clone was seen many times. V usage is TRBV6-5 and J usage is TRBJ1-5, with a possible D match to TRBD1 (5 bases). The CDR3 spans 15 residues. Trimming pared 5 bases from V and 5 bases from J, leaving 16 bases between. Germline lookup yields CDR1 MNHEY and CDR2 SVGAGI. The CDR3 coding sequence is TGTGCCAGCAGTGTCTTCAGGGAAGCCCATCAGCCCCAGCATTTT. Encoded protein: CASSVFREAHQPQHF.

The CDR3 sequence: CASSPQGVTYEQYF. In DNA, the CDR3 is TGTGCCAGTAGTCCCCAAGGGGTGACTTACGAGCAGTACTTC. The chain links TRBV19 to TRBJ2-7, with a possible D match to TRBD1 (5 bases). This CDR3 has 14 amino acids. The V end lost 5 bases, the J end lost 4 bases, and 15 bases lay between the germline ends. In germline, CDR1 is LNHDA, CDR2 SQIVND (reference sequence).

The chain recombines TRBV2 with TRBJ2-1; possible D gene TRBD2, 5 bases. The germline V and J ends were trimmed by 5 bases and 0 bases, with 11 bases remaining between them. CDR1 and CDR2 from the germline V gene are SNHLY and FYNNEI. CDR3 length: 15 residues. CDR3 protein: CASSRSGSSYNEQFF. As DNA, the CDR3 is TGTGCCAGCAGTAGGAGCGGAAGCTCCTACAATGAGCAGTTCTTC.